These 7 T cell receptor beta chains were sequenced from one sample in a study of CD4 T cells in relation to SARS-CoV-2 and coronaviruses. These receptors have no known antigen. Using immunoSEQ multiplex PCR, the repertoire was profiled, and TCRdb retains in-frame clones only, with some absent. The profile shows tens of thousands of clones, more than 65% of them singletons. The sequenced sample consisted of naive CD4+ T cells from PBMCs, cultured in vitro. As for subset: naive CD4+ T cells isolated by negative enrichment. The receptors shown here come from an adult with COVID-19.

V gene TRBV6-1 combines with J gene TRBJ1-6, with D unclear. The germline V gene encodes CDR1 MNHNS and CDR2 SASEGT. This CDR3 has 13 residues. V was shortened by 3 bases and J by 7 bases, with 7 bases between the two germline ends. The CDR3 protein is CASSDDRNSPLHF. The CDR3 region has the DNA TGTGCCAGCAGTGATGACCGGAATTCACCCCTCCACTTT.

The gene calls are TRBV28 and TRBJ2-7; unclear D gene. Germline CDR1 is MDHEN and CDR2 is SYDVKM. The V gene lost 5 bases and the J gene lost 3 bases, with 11 bases spanning the gap. CDR3 length: 13 amino acids. Here the CDR3 reads CASSPHLGYEQYF. The CDR3, as DNA: TGTGCCAGCAGTCCCCACCTGGGCTACGAGCAGTACTTC.

This clone was counted between two and nine times. CDR3 region: CASRRGTDYQPQHF. CDR3 nucleotide sequence: TGTGCCAGCAGAAGAGGGACAGATTATCAGCCCCAGCATTTT. The rearrangement joins TRBV6-6 to TRBJ1-5, with TRBD1 matching over 7 bases. CDR3 length: 14 residues. Germline CDR1 is MNHNY and CDR2 is SVGAGI (reference sequence). Trimming at V came to 6 bases and at J to 5 bases, leaving 7 bases not matched to a gene.

V and J are TRBV19 and TRBJ2-2; the D call may be TRBD1 or TRBD2 (5 bases each). Looked up from germline, CDR1 is LNHDA and CDR2 is SQIVND (reference sequence). The CDR3 runs to 15 residues. Trimming stripped 6 bases from V and 1 base from J, with 12 bases between. CDR3 residues: CASSYRTLNTGELFF. CDR3 nucleotides: TGTGCCAGTAGCTACAGGACTTTGAACACCGGGGAGCTGTTTTTT. Complete variable domain (other parts from reference TRBV19 and TRBJ2-2): DGGITQSPKYLFRKEGQNVTLSCEQNLNHDAMYWYRQDPGQGLRLIYYSQIVNDFQKGDIAEGYSVSREKKESFPLTVTSAQKNPTAFYLCASSYRTLNTGELFFGEGSRLTVL.

A few counts support this clone. The chain couples TRBV21-1 to TRBJ2-7; whether TRBD2, the table's D call, matches the DNA was not checked. TRBV21-1 is a recognized pseudogene. This CDR3 spans 15 amino acids. This chain's CDR3 is CASSKREVDGYEQYF. The CDR3 bases are TGTGCCAGCAGCAAACGGGAGGTGGACGGCTACGAGCAGTACTTC.

The chain carries TRBV28 and TRBJ1-3; tentative D call: TRBD1 (5 bases). In germline, CDR1 is MDHEN, CDR2 SYDVKM. Trimming took off 4 bases at V and 2 bases at J, with 12 bases between the two ends. The CDR3 sequence is 15 residues long. The CDR3 DNA sequence: TGTGCCAGCAGTTCCCCAGGGCATACTGGAAACACCATATATTTT. Its translation is CASSSPGHTGNTIYF.

The chain employs TRBV6-5 and TRBJ1-1; 7 bases line up with TRBD1. V was pared by 5 bases and J by 4 bases, with 7 bases of the junction left unmatched. There are 14 residues in the CDR3. CDR1 MNHEY and CDR2 SVGAGI come from the germline V gene. CDR3 protein: CASSPGQESTEAFF. CDR3 coding DNA: TGTGCCAGCAGTCCCGGACAGGAATCCACTGAAGCTTTCTTT.